The text below deals with one T cell receptor (beta chain). Its antigen remains unidentified. TRB cDNA libraries were made by UMI-labeled 5' RACE. After re-calling the 5' RACE reads, TCRdb lists one entry per CDR3 protein, DNA absent. Recorded for this sample: some 140,000 distinct CDR3 sequences. This sample stems from a study of CXCR3-negative and CXCR3-positive naive CD8 T cells. Germline V lookup: CDR1 LNHNV, CDR2 YYDKDF (reference sequence). The CDR3 extends over 16 amino acids. Regarding the study as a whole: CXCR3-positive naive cells had TRB CDR3s that were more hydrophobic than CXCR3-negative naive cells had.

Cells classed as naive CD8+ T cells were CD45RO-CCR7+CD27+CD95-. Source material: naive CXCR3+ CD8+ T cells from blood. As to subset: CD45RO-CCR7+CD27+CD95- naive CD8+ T cells expressing CXCR3 (TNR3+). The chain couples TRBV15 to TRBJ2-1; TCRdb returns TRBD2, unconfirmable since there is no DNA. This receptor was obtained from a human donor in good health. Some clones in this sample may be carry-over from other donors' samples. This CDR3 is CATSRRRAGQYNEQFF.